A single TCR beta chain is shown here with its context. Germline CDR1 LNHDA, CDR2 SQIVND (reference sequence). The CDR3 totals 14 residues. Germline trimming cut 7 bases from V and 4 bases from J; bases unmatched to any gene: 7. The sample belongs to a study of blood T cell repertoires in COVID-19. On the study more broadly: The analysed material was cDNA or gDNA that came from T cells, B-cell-depleted T cells, or PBMCs.

Source study methods: Amplified reference gene primers provided the basis for estimating nucleated cell counts. TCRdb's table, derived via immunoSEQ multiplex PCR, lists solely in-frame clones and lacks some. For V, J and clone size, that table is used; D and trimming come from the DNA. The sample holds roughly 200,000 clones, approximately 87% seen once. The source is a woman aged 45 to 65 in a cohort exposed to, infected with or recovered from COVID-19 (not recorded which). The rearrangement links TRBV19 to TRBJ2-5, with 9 bases aligning to TRBD1. Sequenced sample: PBMCs or T cells enriched from blood (not recorded which). The CDR3, as DNA: TGTGCCAGTAATTCAGGACAGGGGTCAGAGACCCAGTACTTC. Protein: CASNSGQGSETQYF.